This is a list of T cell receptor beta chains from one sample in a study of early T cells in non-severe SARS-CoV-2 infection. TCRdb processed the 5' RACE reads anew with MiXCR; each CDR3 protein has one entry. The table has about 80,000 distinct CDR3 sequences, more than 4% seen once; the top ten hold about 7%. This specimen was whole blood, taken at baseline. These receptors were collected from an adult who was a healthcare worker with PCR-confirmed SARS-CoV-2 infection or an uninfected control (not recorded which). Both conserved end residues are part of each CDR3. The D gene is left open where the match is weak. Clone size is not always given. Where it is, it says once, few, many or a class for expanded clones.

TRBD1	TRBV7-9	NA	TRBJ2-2	CASSLPPGDRGSGELFF	TGTGCCAGCAGCTTACCCCCCGGCGACAGGGGTTCAGGGGAGCTGTTTTTT
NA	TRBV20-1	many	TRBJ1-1	CSARSPNKGEAFF	TGCAGTGCTAGAAGTCCCAACAAGGGTGAAGCTTTCTTT
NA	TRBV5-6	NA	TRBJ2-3	CASSFIGDPSTDTQYF	TGTGCCAGCAGCTTTATCGGGGACCCTAGCACAGATACGCAGTATTTT
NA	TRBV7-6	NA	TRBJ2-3	CASSFRARTDTQYF	TGTGCCAGCAGCTTCCGAGCGCGTACAGATACGCAGTATTTT
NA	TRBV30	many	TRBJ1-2	CAWGEPPGTGGYTF	TGTGCCTGGGGAGAACCCCCCGGAACGGGTGGCTACACCTTC
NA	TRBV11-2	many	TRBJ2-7	CASSLDVGMTYEQYF	TGTGCCAGCAGCTTAGATGTGGGGATGACCTACGAGCAGTACTTC
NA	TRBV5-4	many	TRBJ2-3	CASGVRTSTDTQYF	TGTGCCAGCGGGGTCCGGACTAGCACAGATACGCAGTATTTT
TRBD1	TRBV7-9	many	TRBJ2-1	CASRTGGVSYNEQFF	TGTGCCAGCAGGACAGGGGGGGTCTCCTACAATGAGCAGTTCTTC
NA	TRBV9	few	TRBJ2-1	CASSANSGNEQFF	TGTGCCAGCAGCGCGAATAGCGGTAATGAGCAGTTCTTC
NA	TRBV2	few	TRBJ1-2	CASSEDRWGDNYGYTF	TGTGCCAGCAGTGAAGACCGCTGGGGGGATAACTATGGCTACACCTTC
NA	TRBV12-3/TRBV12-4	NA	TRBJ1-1	CASNNQGRNTEAFF	TGTGCCAGCAACAACCAGGGGCGGAACACTGAAGCTTTCTTT
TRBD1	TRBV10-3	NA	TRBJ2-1	CAITGGKNEQFF	TGTGCCATCACAGGGGGCAAGAATGAGCAGTTCTTC
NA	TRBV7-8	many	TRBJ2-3	CASSLSGNPGDTQYF	TGTGCCAGCAGCTTATCTGGAAACCCGGGAGATACGCAGTATTTT
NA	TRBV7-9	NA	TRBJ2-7	CASSLMGIYEQYF	TGTGCCAGCAGCTTAATGGGGATATACGAGCAGTACTTC
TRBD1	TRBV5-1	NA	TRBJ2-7	CASSGQGLDEQYF	TGCGCCAGCAGCGGACAGGGGTTGGACGAGCAGTACTTC
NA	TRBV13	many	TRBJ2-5	CASSHRDRRETQYF	TGTGCCAGCAGCCACCGTGACCGGCGGGAGACCCAGTACTTC
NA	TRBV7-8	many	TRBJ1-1	CASSLGRFEAFF	TGTGCCAGCAGCCTGGGGCGGTTTGAAGCTTTCTTT
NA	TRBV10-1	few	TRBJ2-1	CASSEVEGDEQFF	TGCGCCAGCAGTGAGGTTGAGGGGGATGAGCAGTTCTTC
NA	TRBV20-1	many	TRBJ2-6	CSASPMSSGANVLTF	TGCAGTGCTAGCCCAATGAGCTCTGGGGCCAACGTCCTGACTTTC
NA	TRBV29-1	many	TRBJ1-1	CSVEWGNTEAFF	TGCAGCGTTGAATGGGGGAACACTGAAGCTTTCTTT
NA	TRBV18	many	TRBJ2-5	CASSTTAQETQYF	TGTGCCAGCTCAACGACGGCGCAAGAGACCCAGTACTTC
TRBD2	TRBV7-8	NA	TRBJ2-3	CASSRGLAGGRFTDTQYF	TGTGCCAGCAGCCGGGGACTAGCGGGAGGTCGGTTCACAGATACGCAGTATTTT
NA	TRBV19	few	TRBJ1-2	CASSDTGSYGYTF	TGTGCCAGTAGCGATACAGGGAGCTATGGCTACACCTTC
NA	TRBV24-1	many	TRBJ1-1	CATSPQGRTGEAFF	TGTGCCACCAGTCCTCAAGGGAGGACGGGTGAAGCTTTCTTT
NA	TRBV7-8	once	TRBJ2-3	CASSLPSFPSTDTQYF	TGTGCCAGCAGCTTACCTAGCTTCCCCAGCACAGATACGCAGTATTTT
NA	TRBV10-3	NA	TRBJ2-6	CAISVGSLAGANVLTF	TGTGCCATCAGTGTGGGCAGCCTGGCAGGGGCCAACGTCCTGACTTTC
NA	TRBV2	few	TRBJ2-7	CARSLNRASYEQYF	TGTGCCAGAAGCCTAAACAGGGCCTCCTACGAGCAGTACTTC
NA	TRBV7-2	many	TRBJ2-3	CASSLRGVADTQYF	TGTGCCAGCAGCTTGCGGGGTGTAGCAGATACGCAGTATTTT
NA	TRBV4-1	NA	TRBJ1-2	CASSQDWDNGGYTF	TGCGCCAGCAGCCAAGATTGGGATAATGGTGGCTACACCTTC
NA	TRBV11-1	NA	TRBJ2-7	CASSFGGREQYF	TGTGCCAGCAGCTTCGGGGGGCGCGAGCAGTACTTC
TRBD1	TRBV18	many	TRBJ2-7	CASSPGTGVSYEQYF	TGTGCCAGCTCACCGGGGACAGGGGTGAGCTACGAGCAGTACTTC
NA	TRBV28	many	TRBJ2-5	CASSLVSQETQYF	TGTGCCAGCAGTTTAGTATCCCAAGAGACCCAGTACTTC
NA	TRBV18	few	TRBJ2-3	CASSPQTGPPTDTQYF	TGTGCCAGCTCACCACAGACAGGCCCTCCCACAGATACGCAGTATTTT
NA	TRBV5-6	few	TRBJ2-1	CASSSQGVGQFF	TGTGCCAGCAGCTCCCAGGGAGTCGGGCAGTTCTTC
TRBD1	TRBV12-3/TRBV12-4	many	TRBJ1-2	CASSPHRDRGRDYGYTF	TGTGCCAGCAGTCCCCACCGGGACAGGGGTCGCGACTATGGCTACACCTTC
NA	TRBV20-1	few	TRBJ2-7	CSARDFSEGQGEQYF	TGCAGTGCTAGAGACTTTTCGGAGGGCCAAGGCGAGCAGTACTTC
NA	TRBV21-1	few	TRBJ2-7	CASSKGQNSSYEQYF	TGTGCCAGCAGCAAGGGACAGAATTCCTCCTACGAGCAGTACTTC